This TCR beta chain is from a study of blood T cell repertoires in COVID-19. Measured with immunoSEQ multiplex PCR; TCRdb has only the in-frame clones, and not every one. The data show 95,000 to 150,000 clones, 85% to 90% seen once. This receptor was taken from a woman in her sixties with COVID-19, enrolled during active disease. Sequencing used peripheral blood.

The CDR3 reads CASSLAGQSGELFF. CDR3 nucleotide sequence: TGCGCCAGCAGCTTGGCAGGGCAATCCGGGGAGCTGTTTTTT. This chain links TRBV5-1 with TRBJ2-2, with D possibly matching TRBD1 (5 bases). The ends were cut back, 0 bases at V and 6 bases at J, with 9 bases in the middle. The CDR3 is made up of 14 amino acids. The germline CDR1 and CDR2 sequences are SGHRS and YFSETQ. Based on the CDR3 plus reference TRBV5-1 and TRBJ2-2, the full variable domain is KAGVTQTPRYLIKTRGQQVTLSCSPISGHRSVSWYQQTPGQGLQFLFEYFSETQRNKGNFPGRFSGRQFSNSRSEMNVSTLELGDSALYLCASSLAGQSGELFFGEGSRLTVL.